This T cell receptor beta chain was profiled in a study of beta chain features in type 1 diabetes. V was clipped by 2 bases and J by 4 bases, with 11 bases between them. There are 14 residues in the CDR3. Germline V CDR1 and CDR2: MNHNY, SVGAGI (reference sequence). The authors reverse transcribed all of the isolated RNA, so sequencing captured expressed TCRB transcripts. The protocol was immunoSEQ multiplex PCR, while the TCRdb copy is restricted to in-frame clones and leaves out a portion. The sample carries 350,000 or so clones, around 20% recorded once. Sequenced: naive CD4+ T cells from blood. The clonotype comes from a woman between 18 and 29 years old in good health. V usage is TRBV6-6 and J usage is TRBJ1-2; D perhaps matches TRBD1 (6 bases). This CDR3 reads CASSYETGSYGYTF. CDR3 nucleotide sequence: TGTGCCAGCAGTTACGAGACAGGAAGCTATGGCTACACCTTC.